The rows below give T cell receptor beta chains drawn from one sample of a study of T cell changes during pregnancy in multiple sclerosis. Generated by immunoSEQ multiplex PCR, the TCRdb table keeps only in-frame clones and is missing some. The table records approximately 99,000 clones, approximately 93% of them present only once. Sequencing used peripheral blood, obtained after pregnancy. Source of these receptors: a female donor with multiple sclerosis, enrolled in a pregnancy study. CDR3s leave out the opening cysteine and the closing phenylalanine or tryptophan. The order of the fields is J gene, V gene, CDR3 protein.

TRBJ2-2,TRBV7-9,ASSEYRGLKDTGELF
TRBJ1-5,TRBV19,ASSVGTGGNQPQH
TRBJ2-3,TRBV7-6,ASSLDVGDTQY
TRBJ1-2,TRBV19,ASSPRGSANYGYT
TRBJ2-1,TRBV4-3,ASSPRVAGVSYNEQF
TRBJ1-1,TRBV5-4,ASSSPGGGFNTEAF
TRBJ2-7,TRBV27,ASSSPTSSYEQY
TRBJ2-7,TRBV18,ASSPTSGRSYEQY
TRBJ2-5,TRBV18,ASSSGGKRETQY
TRBJ1-5,TRBV6-5,ASSPSLISPQH
TRBJ2-1,TRBV21-1,ASSEPGTSGSSYNEQF
TRBJ2-1,TRBV7-9,ASSRTSGSYNEQF
TRBJ2-2,TRBV7-6,ASSSTGELF
TRBJ1-1,TRBV7-3,ASSLTPDQTEAF
TRBJ2-2,TRBV18,ASSPPVTAPGELF
TRBJ2-7,TRBV7-9,ASSGSGRDTYEQY
TRBJ2-3,TRBV28,ASIPGLDTDTQY
TRBJ2-7,TRBV6-6,ASSLADEQY
TRBJ2-1,TRBV10-3,AISKWPPTYNEQF
TRBJ1-2,TRBV5-1,ASSLVGASNYGYT
TRBJ1-5,TRBV6-1,ASSADRALGQPQH
TRBJ2-7,TRBV5-1,ASSLALERGEQY
TRBJ2-1,TRBV5-1,ASSPGLAASYNEQF
TRBJ2-3,TRBV14,ASSPFSTDTQY
TRBJ2-7,TRBV13,ASSLGLAEPSYEQY
TRBJ2-7,TRBV4-2,ASSQVEGNEQY
TRBJ2-3,TRBV9,ASSVAGVRTDTQY
TRBJ2-1,TRBV7-2,ASSLAGAYNEQF
TRBJ1-2,TRBV27,ASSFQGAGYGYT
TRBJ2-3,TRBV27,ASRGQGAKDTQY
TRBJ2-7,TRBV2,ASIKEGAENEQY
TRBJ1-1,TRBV7-3,ASSLEPSRGSGRAF
TRBJ1-1,TRBV6-1,ASNYEGGTAEAF
TRBJ1-1,TRBV6-1,ASRRIQDRTEAF
TRBJ1-3,TRBV21-1,ASSKGERQASSGNTIY
TRBJ1-5,TRBV6-5,ASGAGLNQPQH
TRBJ2-7,TRBV9,ASSAGQGLHEQY
TRBJ2-7,TRBV15,ATSARISTGGVPYEQY
TRBJ2-7,TRBV29-1,SVASAGLYEQY
TRBJ2-4,TRBV7-6,ASSPTGGGAKNIQY
TRBJ2-1,TRBV7-9,ASSFGYREQF
TRBJ2-4,TRBV5-1,ASSEGGMAKNIQY
TRBJ2-7,TRBV14,ASSQARVGRRTYEQY
TRBJ1-2,TRBV10-2,ASRENFFRVDNYGYT
TRBJ2-7,TRBV10-1,ASSPPTGLTYEQY
TRBJ1-2,TRBV28,ASGSDSIYGYT
TRBJ2-1,TRBV4-1,ASRGTGSEQF
TRBJ2-1,TRBV4-2,ASSQDLPSQREYYNEQF
TRBJ1-2,TRBV11-2,ASSLTQGATYGYT